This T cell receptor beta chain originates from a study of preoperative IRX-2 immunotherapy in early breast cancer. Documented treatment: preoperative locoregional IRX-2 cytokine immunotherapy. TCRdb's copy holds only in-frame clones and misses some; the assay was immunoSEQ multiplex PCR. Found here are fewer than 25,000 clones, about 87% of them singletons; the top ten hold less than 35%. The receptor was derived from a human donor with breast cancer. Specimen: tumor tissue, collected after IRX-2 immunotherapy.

In DNA form, the CDR3 reads TGCGCCAGCAGCTTGCCCCTAGCGGAGACCCAGTACTTC. This encodes CASSLPLAETQYF. This rearrangement joins TRBV5-1 to TRBJ2-5; D is perhaps TRBD2 (6 bases). Trimming left V 1 base short and J 5 bases short, with 9 bases between. The CDR3 runs 13 residues. CDR1 is SGHRS and CDR2 is YFSETQ in the germline V gene.